This TCR beta chain was sequenced for a study of blood T cell repertoires in COVID-19. Study-wide context: Collection of acute and convalescent COVID-19 samples took place in the United States, Italy and Spain. T cells, B-cell-depleted T cells, or PBMCs provided the cDNA or gDNA that served as material.

This clone was observed a few times. The CDR3 totals 16 residues. Trimming removed 8 bases from V and 5 bases from J; junction bases left unmatched: 12. Germline CDR1 and CDR2: SNHLY and FYNNEI. In the original workflow: By means of reference gene primer amplification, nucleated cell counts were estimated. Profiled with immunoSEQ multiplex PCR; TCRdb holds only in-frame clones, not every one. V, J and clone size reflect that table, while D and trimming were determined from the DNA. The sample yields roughly 84,000 clones, roughly 80% seen once. The sequenced sample was peripheral blood. The source is a man aged 60-69 years with COVID-19, enrolled during active disease. V and J are TRBV2 and TRBJ2-2; 9 bases agree with TRBD1. The CDR3 sequence is CASGGTGSLRTGELFF. The CDR3 region has the DNA TGTGCCAGCGGCGGGACAGGGAGTTTAAGAACCGGGGAGCTGTTTTTT. The full variable domain, its missing parts supplied by reference TRBV2 and TRBJ2-2, is EPEVTQTPSHQVTQMGQEVILRCVPISNHLYFYWYRQILGQKVEFLVSFYNNEISEKSEIFDDQFSVERPDGSNFTLKIRSTKLEDSAMYFCASGGTGSLRTGELFFGEGSRLTVL.